What follows is one TCR beta chain and its context. These data originate in a study of blood T cell repertoires in COVID-19. Study information: COVID-19 samples, acute and convalescent, were from the United States, Italy and Spain. The cDNA or gDNA used as material had been derived from T cells, B-cell-depleted T cells, or PBMCs.

V dropped 10 bases and J dropped 6; count of bases not matched to a gene: 5. The CDR3 is 13 amino acids. The germline CDR1 and CDR2 sequences are LNHDA and SQIVND (reference sequence). The table came from immunoSEQ multiplex PCR; TCRdb's copy has only in-frame clones and leaves some out. Of about 180,000 clones listed, approximately 84% were seen once; the top ten hold roughly 1.2%. This TCR was recovered from a human donor with acute COVID-19. The donor label of this sample is uncertain. This chain uses TRBV19 with TRBJ2-3, with 12 bases identical to TRBD2. Sequenced: PBMCs or T cells enriched from blood (not recorded which). CDR3: CATLAGGQDTQYF. Written as DNA, the CDR3 is TGTGCCACGCTAGCGGGGGGGCAGGATACGCAGTATTTT.